This T cell receptor (beta chain) was found in a study of blood T cell repertoires in COVID-19. Across the whole study: Sources were T cells, B-cell-depleted T cells, or PBMCs; the material itself was cDNA or gDNA.

This CDR3 is 13 amino acids long. Between the trimmed V and J ends, which lost 3 bases and 5 bases, there was a span of 11 bases. Using immunoSEQ multiplex PCR, the repertoire was profiled, and TCRdb retains in-frame clones only, with some absent. The table has about 150,000 clones, roughly 84% seen once. A single count supports this clone. Sequencing used peripheral blood. This chain connects TRBV12-3 or TRBV12-4 to TRBJ2-7, with D possibly matching TRBD2 (6 bases). This TCR derives from a human donor in a cohort sampled during active COVID-19. The chain's CDR3 is CASSFGGFNEQYF. The CDR3 nucleotides read TGTGCCAGCAGTTTTGGGGGGTTCAACGAGCAGTACTTC.